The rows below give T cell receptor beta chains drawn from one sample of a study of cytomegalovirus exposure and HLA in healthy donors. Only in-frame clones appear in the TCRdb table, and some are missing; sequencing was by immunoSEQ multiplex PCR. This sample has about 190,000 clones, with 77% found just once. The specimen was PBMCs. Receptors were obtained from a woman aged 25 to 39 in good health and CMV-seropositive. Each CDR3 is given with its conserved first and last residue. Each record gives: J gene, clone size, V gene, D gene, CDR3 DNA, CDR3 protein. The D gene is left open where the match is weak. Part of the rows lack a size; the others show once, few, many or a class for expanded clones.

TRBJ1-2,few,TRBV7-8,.,TGTGCCAGCAGCAGCTACAGGGATCTCTATGGCTACACCTTC,CASSSYRDLYGYTF
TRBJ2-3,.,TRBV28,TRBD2,TGTGCCAGCAGTGCCCCGGGGGGAAGTGGCACAGATACGCAGTATTTT,CASSAPGGSGTDTQYF
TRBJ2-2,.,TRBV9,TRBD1,TGTGCCAGCAGCGTAGAAAAAAGGGGGACAGGGAGAACCGGGGAGCTGTTTTTT,CASSVEKRGTGRTGELFF
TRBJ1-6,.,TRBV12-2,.,TGTGCAAGTCGCCCCCGGGACAGTTTTTGTTCACCCCTCCACTTT,CASRPRDSFCSPLHF
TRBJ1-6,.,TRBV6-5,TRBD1,TGTGCCACCCACGTTCGGGACAGGGAAGATTCACCCCTCCACTTT,CATHVRDREDSPLHF
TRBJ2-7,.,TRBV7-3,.,TGTGCCAGCAGCTTATTTGCGGGCGACGAGCAGTACTTC,CASSLFAGDEQYF
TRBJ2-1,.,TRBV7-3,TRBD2,TGTGCCAGCAGCCTGGGACTAGCGGGGAACAATGAGCAGTTCTTC,CASSLGLAGNNEQFF
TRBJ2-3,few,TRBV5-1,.,TGCGCCAGCAGCTTGGCCGGAGACACAGATACGCAGTATTTT,CASSLAGDTDTQYF
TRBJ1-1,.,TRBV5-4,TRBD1,TGTGCCAGCAGCTTGAATTTGGGGGTCGAGGGGGCGGCTTTCTTT,CASSLNLGVEGAAFF
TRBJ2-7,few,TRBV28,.,TGTGCCAGCAGTTTAGGCATCTCCTACGAGCAGTACTTC,CASSLGISYEQYF
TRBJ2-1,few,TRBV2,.,TGTGCCAGCAGTCGGGGCTACAATGAGCAGTTCTTC,CASSRGYNEQFF
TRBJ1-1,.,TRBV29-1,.,TGCAGCTTTACTCCCGCAGGTGAAGCTTTCTTT,CSFTPAGEAFF
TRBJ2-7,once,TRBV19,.,TGTGCCAGTAATGGGCAGGGGATTGGCGAGCAGTACTTC,CASNGQGIGEQYF
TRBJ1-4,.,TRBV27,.,TGTGCCAGTGGCCCTGCAACTAATGAAAAACTGTTTTTT,CASGPATNEKLFF
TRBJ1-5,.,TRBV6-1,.,TGTGCCAGCAGGGGCCAGATCAATCAGCCCCAGCATTTT,CASRGQINQPQHF
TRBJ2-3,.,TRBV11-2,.,TGTGCCAGCAGCTTAGGTGGATCGGGTGGAGATACGCAGTATTTT,CASSLGGSGGDTQYF
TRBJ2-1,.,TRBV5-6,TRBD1,TGTGCCAGCACCTCAGGTAGACAGGGGAAGGATGAGCAGTTCTTC,CASTSGRQGKDEQFF
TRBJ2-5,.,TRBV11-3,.,TGTGCCAGCAGCCACCCCAGGAGGGCGGGGCAAGAGACCCAGTACTTC,CASSHPRRAGQETQYF
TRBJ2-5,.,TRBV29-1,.,TGCAGCGGGGGGAGGTTTGTCCAAGAGACCCAGTACTTC,CSGGRFVQETQYF
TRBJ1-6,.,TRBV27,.,TGTGCCAGCAGTTTTGGACAGAAAAGCTCCTATAATTCACCCCTCCACTTT,CASSFGQKSSYNSPLHF
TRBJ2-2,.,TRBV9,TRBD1,TGTGCCAGCAGGCAGGACAGGGGTAACACCGGGGAGCTGTTTTTT,CASRQDRGNTGELFF
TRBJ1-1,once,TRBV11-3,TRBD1,TGTGCCAGCAGCTCCGGACAGGGAGATGTCGGCACTGAAGCTTTCTTT,CASSSGQGDVGTEAFF
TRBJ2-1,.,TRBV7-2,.,TGTGCCAGCAGCCCCGAGGCTGAGCAGTTCTTC,CASSPEAEQFF
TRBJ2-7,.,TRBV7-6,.,TGTGCCAGCAGCTTAGGCCCAGACTTCTACGAGCAGTACTTC,CASSLGPDFYEQYF
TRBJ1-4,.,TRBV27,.,TGTGCCAGCAGACCGGGAAGACCTAATGAAAAACTGTTTTTT,CASRPGRPNEKLFF
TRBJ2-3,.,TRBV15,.,TGTGCCACCAGCTCCCGCAAAGGGGCCTTGGCGGGGCAAAACACAGATACGCAGTATTTT,CATSSRKGALAGQNTDTQYF
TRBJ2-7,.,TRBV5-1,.,TGCGCCAGCAGCCCTGGACAAGGCGAGCAGTACTTC,CASSPGQGEQYF
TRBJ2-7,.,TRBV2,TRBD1,TGTGCCAGCAGCGAAGGAAGGGGCCGGGACAGGGCGTACGAGCAGTACTTC,CASSEGRGRDRAYEQYF
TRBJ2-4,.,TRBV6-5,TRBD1,TGTGCCAGCAGTTACGGGCAGGGGGTAGCCAAAAACATTCAGTACTTC,CASSYGQGVAKNIQYF
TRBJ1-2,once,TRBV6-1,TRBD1,TGTGCCAGCAGTGTACTTGGACAGGGTAACTATGGCTACACCTTC,CASSVLGQGNYGYTF
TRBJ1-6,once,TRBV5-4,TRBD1,TGTGCCAGCAGCTGGGAGGACAGGGGTTCCTATAATTCACCCCTCCACTTT,CASSWEDRGSYNSPLHF
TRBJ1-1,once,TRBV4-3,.,TGCGCCAGCAGCCAAGTTGTTCCGGGGGAGTGGGGGAACACTGAAGCTTTCTTT,CASSQVVPGEWGNTEAFF
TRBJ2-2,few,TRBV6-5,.,TGTGCCAGCAGTTACTCCGCAGGGATGGTCGCCGGGGAGCTGTTTTTT,CASSYSAGMVAGELFF
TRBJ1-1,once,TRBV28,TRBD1,TGTGCCAGCAGTTTAGGGGACAGCGACACTGAAGCTTTCTTT,CASSLGDSDTEAFF
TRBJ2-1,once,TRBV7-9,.,TGTGCCAGCAGCTCTACTTTGGGTACTATGTACAATGAGCAGTTCTTC,CASSSTLGTMYNEQFF
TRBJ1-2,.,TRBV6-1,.,TGTGCCAGCAGACCCCTACAGAGCAATGGCTACACCTTC,CASRPLQSNGYTF
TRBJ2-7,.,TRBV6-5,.,TGTGCCAGCAGTTACGTTCTCACCCCAGGCGTCCGCGAGCAGTACTTC,CASSYVLTPGVREQYF
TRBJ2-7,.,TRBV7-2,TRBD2,TGTGCCAGCAGCTTGCGGACTAGCGGGAGTATATCCTACGAGCAGTACTTC,CASSLRTSGSISYEQYF
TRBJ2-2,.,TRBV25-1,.,TGTGCCAGCGCTTTGGAGGGCCGCGCCGGGGAGCTGTTTTTT,CASALEGRAGELFF
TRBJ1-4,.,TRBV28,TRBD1,TGTGCCAGCAGTTTATTAAAACAGGGGGAGAATAATGAAAAACTGTTTTTT,CASSLLKQGENNEKLFF
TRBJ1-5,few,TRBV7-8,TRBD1,TGTGCCAGCAGCCCAGGACAGGGAGTTAGCAATCAGCCCCAGCATTTT,CASSPGQGVSNQPQHF
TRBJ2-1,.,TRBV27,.,TGTGCCAGCAGCCTGCTTCCCCGCATACTATACAATGAGCAGTTCTTC,CASSLLPRILYNEQFF
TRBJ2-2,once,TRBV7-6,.,TGTGCCAGCAGCCCAACACGATTCACCGGGGAGCTGTTTTTT,CASSPTRFTGELFF
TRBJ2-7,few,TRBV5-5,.,TGTGCCAGCAGACGGACTCCCCCCTACGAGCAGTACTTC,CASRRTPPYEQYF
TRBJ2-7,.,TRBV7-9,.,TGTGCCAGCAGCTTAGGGGCAGGGCCCTACGAGCAGTACTTC,CASSLGAGPYEQYF
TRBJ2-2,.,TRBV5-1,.,TGCGCCAGCAGCTTGGACAGGGGAGGTGCCGGGGAGCTGTTTTTT,CASSLDRGGAGELFF
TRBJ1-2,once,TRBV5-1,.,TGCGCCAGCAGCCCGGATAGGGGGATTGGGGGCTATGGCTACACCTTC,CASSPDRGIGGYGYTF
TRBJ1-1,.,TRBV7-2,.,TGTGCCAGCAGCTCAGCAGGGGAAACTGAAGCTTTCTTT,CASSSAGETEAFF
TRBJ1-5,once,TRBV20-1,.,TGCAGTGCTAGTAGTGAGCCCCAGCATTTT,CSASSEPQHF
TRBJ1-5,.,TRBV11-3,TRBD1,TGTGCCAGTAACAGGGGCTATAGCAATCAGCCCCAGCATTTT,CASNRGYSNQPQHF